These T cell receptor beta chains were read from a single sample in a study of cytomegalovirus exposure and HLA in healthy donors. Method: immunoSEQ multiplex PCR; TCRdb's copy keeps in-frame clones and lacks some. The sample has tens of thousands of clones; approximately 93% are singletons. Sequencing input: PBMCs. The receptors shown here come from a woman in her 30s in good health and CMV-seronegative. Each CDR3 is given with its conserved first and last residue. The D gene is left open where the match is weak. A clone size is listed for some rows: how often the clone was seen (once, few, many), or a class if it is expanded.

>TRBV7-9|.|TRBJ1-1|.
TGTGCCAGCAGCGGCGAGGGTCGGACTGAAGCTTTCTTT
CASSGEGRTEAFF
>TRBV5-4|once|TRBJ1-6|.
TGTGCCAGCAGCTTGGAAGGGGCGTCCAATTCACCCCTCCACTTT
CASSLEGASNSPLHF
>TRBV29-1|.|TRBJ2-1|TRBD2
TGCAGCGCCCGGGAGGGCAATGAGCAGTTCTTC
CSAREGNEQFF
>TRBV6-5|.|TRBJ1-1|.
TGTGCCACCTCAGGGGCTGATAGAACTGAAGCTTTCTTT
CATSGADRTEAFF
>TRBV5-4|.|TRBJ2-6|TRBD2
TGTGCCAGCAGCTTGCAGCGGGAGAATGGGGCCAACGTCCTGACTTTC
CASSLQRENGANVLTF
>TRBV7-2|.|TRBJ2-3|.
TGTGCCAGCAGCTTCCAGGGACTTACCACAGATACGCAGTATTTT
CASSFQGLTTDTQYF
>TRBV7-2|.|TRBJ2-5|.
TGTGCCAGCAGCCAATCCCTAGGGACCCAGTACTTC
CASSQSLGTQYF
>TRBV21-1|.|TRBJ1-1|.
TGTGCCAGCAGCAAAGTGAGGGCGGCAAAGAACACTGAAGCTTTCTTT
CASSKVRAAKNTEAFF
>TRBV9|.|TRBJ2-7|TRBD1
TGTGCCAGCAGCGAAGACAGGGCCTCCTACGAGCAGTACTTC
CASSEDRASYEQYF
>TRBV6-4|.|TRBJ2-2|TRBD1
TGTGCCAGCAGTGCGCGACAGGGGACCGGGGAGCTGTTTTTT
CASSARQGTGELFF
>TRBV9|.|TRBJ2-7|TRBD1
TGTGCCAGCAGCGTAGAACAGGGGGCTTACGAGCAGTACTTC
CASSVEQGAYEQYF
>TRBV5-1|once|TRBJ1-4|TRBD1
TGCGCCAGCAGCTCGACAGGGAATAGAGCTAATGAAAAACTGTTTTTT
CASSSTGNRANEKLFF
>TRBV18|.|TRBJ2-7|.
TGTGCCAGCTCCCAGGGTGGGTATAGGTACGAGCAGTACTTC
CASSQGGYRYEQYF
>TRBV9|.|TRBJ2-5|TRBD1
TGTGCCAGCAGCGTAGGACAGGGGAAAGAGACCCAGTACTTC
CASSVGQGKETQYF
>TRBV2|.|TRBJ1-6|.
TGTGCCACCCCGCGGGAGGGCCTAGATTCACCCCTCCACTTT
CATPREGLDSPLHF
>TRBV7-2|.|TRBJ2-1|TRBD2
TGTGCCAGCAGCTTAGTGGGGACTAGTATCTCTGAGCAGTTCTTC
CASSLVGTSISEQFF
>TRBV30|once|TRBJ1-4|.
TGTGCCTGGAGTCGAGGGCCCCGGCAAGAAAAACTGTTTTTT
CAWSRGPRQEKLFF
>TRBV7-9|.|TRBJ2-7|.
TGTGCCAGCTCCGGGAGCTCCTACGAGCAGTACTTC
CASSGSSYEQYF
>TRBV30|.|TRBJ1-3|TRBD1
TGTGCCTGGTCACACGGGACAGCTCGATCTGGAAACACCATATATTTT
CAWSHGTARSGNTIYF
>TRBV4-1|.|TRBJ1-5|.
TGCGCCAGCAGCCAAGTAGGGGCCCTTAGCAATCAGCCCCAGCATTTT
CASSQVGALSNQPQHF
>TRBV30|.|TRBJ2-7|TRBD2
TGTGCCTGGAGGGTAGCGGGAGATACCTACGAGCAGTACTTC
CAWRVAGDTYEQYF
>TRBV9|.|TRBJ1-1|.
TGTGCCAGCAGCGGGCGAACAGGGATCGTCACTGAAGCTTTCTTT
CASSGRTGIVTEAFF
>TRBV28|.|TRBJ1-2|.
TGTGCCAGCGGTTTGGGGCCCTACTATGGCTACACCTTC
CASGLGPYYGYTF
>TRBV10-3|.|TRBJ1-2|TRBD1
TGTGCCATCAGTGGTACAGGGGCCGGCTACACCTTC
CAISGTGAGYTF
>TRBV20-1|.|TRBJ2-7|.
TGCAGTGCTAGACGCGACTCAGAGCAGTACTTC
CSARRDSEQYF
>TRBV10-3|.|TRBJ1-2|.
TGTGCCATCAGTGAACGGGGGTCTAACTATGGCTACACCTTC
CAISERGSNYGYTF
>TRBV6-5|.|TRBJ1-5|.
TGTGCCAGCAGTTACGATGACAGAAGCAATCAGCCCCAGCATTTT
CASSYDDRSNQPQHF
>TRBV7-9|.|TRBJ2-1|TRBD1
TGTGCCAGCAGCTCGGGACAGTCCTCCTACAATGAGCAGTTCTTC
CASSSGQSSYNEQFF
>TRBV27|.|TRBJ2-5|.
TGTGCCAGCAGGAACTCCGGGACTCGAAGAGAGACCCAGTACTTC
CASRNSGTRRETQYF
>TRBV6-6|.|TRBJ1-2|TRBD1
TGTGCCAGCAGTTACGAGACAGGGGCTATGGGCAATGGCTACACCTTC
CASSYETGAMGNGYTF
>TRBV6-5|.|TRBJ2-7|TRBD2
TGTGCCAGCAGCTACCGTGGGCGGGAGGGCGACGAGCAGTACTTC
CASSYRGREGDEQYF
>TRBV10-1|.|TRBJ2-1|.
TGCGCCAGCAGCGACCGGGCCGAAAGGAGGGATGAGCAGTTCTTC
CASSDRAERRDEQFF
>TRBV6-6|.|TRBJ2-5|TRBD2
TGTGCCAGCAGTCAGTCCGGGAGGCAAGAGACCCAGTACTTC
CASSQSGRQETQYF
>TRBV11-1|.|TRBJ1-4|.
TGTGCCAGCAGCTTCGGTGGTTCGAATGAAAAACTGTTTTTT
CASSFGGSNEKLFF
>TRBV4-2|few|TRBJ1-2|TRBD1
TGTGCCAGCAGCCTGGACCGGGACAGGGGGAATGGCTACACCTTC
CASSLDRDRGNGYTF
>TRBV5-1|.|TRBJ2-2|.
TGCGCCAGCAGCTTGACCCTAGCTGGGTTGGGCGGGGAGCTGTTTTTT
CASSLTLAGLGGELFF
>TRBV7-2|few|TRBJ2-7|TRBD2
TGTGCCAGCAGCGTTTGGAGGACTAGCTACGAGCAGTACTTC
CASSVWRTSYEQYF
>TRBV11-2|once|TRBJ1-6|.
TGTGCCAGCAGCTTCGGTGTAGCTGGGAGCTCCTATAATTCACCCCTCCACTTT
CASSFGVAGSSYNSPLHF
>TRBV5-5|once|TRBJ1-1|.
TGTGCCAGCAGCTTGGTTGCGGGATTGAACACTGAAGCTTTCTTT
CASSLVAGLNTEAFF
>TRBV5-4|.|TRBJ1-2|.
TGTGCCAGCAGTCTACAGGGTGTCTATGGCTACACCTTC
CASSLQGVYGYTF
>TRBV6-4|once|TRBJ2-2|.
TGTGCCAGCCGGTGGCAGGGTGGCACCGGGGAGCTGTTTTTT
CASRWQGGTGELFF
>TRBV19|.|TRBJ2-3|.
TGTGCCAGTAGTTCTCTCACAGATACGCAGTATTTT
CASSSLTDTQYF
>TRBV7-9|.|TRBJ1-1|TRBD1
TGTGCCAGCAGAACCACAGGGGGGAGGCGGACGACTGAAGCTTTCTTT
CASRTTGGRRTTEAFF
>TRBV7-9|.|TRBJ2-5|TRBD2
TGTGCCAGCAGCCCCACCAGAGGGGCGGGGGATCAAGAGACCCAGTACTTC
CASSPTRGAGDQETQYF
>TRBV19|.|TRBJ1-2|.
TGTGCCAGTAGGGCCCCAGGGCTCAACGGCTACACCTTC
CASRAPGLNGYTF
>TRBV6-5|.|TRBJ1-2|.
TGTGCCAGCAGCCGGCGGGGGTGGAGTGGCTACACCTTC
CASSRRGWSGYTF
>TRBV5-8|.|TRBJ2-1|TRBD2
TGTGCCAGCAGCTTGGGGCTAGCGGGGAATTACAATGAGCAGTTCTTC
CASSLGLAGNYNEQFF
>TRBV5-1|.|TRBJ1-3|.
TGCGCCAGCAGCTTTCAGGGTTTCCCTGGAAACACCATATATTTT
CASSFQGFPGNTIYF
>TRBV7-3|.|TRBJ2-3|TRBD2
TGTGCCAGCAGCTTGGAGCGGGGGGCAGATACGCAGTATTTT
CASSLERGADTQYF
>TRBV6-5|.|TRBJ1-6|.
TGTGCCAGCAGTTACTCTCTATTATACTCACCCCTCCACTTT
CASSYSLLYSPLHF
>TRBV9|few|TRBJ1-2|.
TGTGCCAGCAGCGACGGGGGGCCTAAGGGGAGCTATGGCTACACCTTC
CASSDGGPKGSYGYTF
>TRBV30|once|TRBJ1-4|.
TGTGCCTGGAGTGGGCGGGGGACTAATGAAAAACTGTTTTTT
CAWSGRGTNEKLFF
>TRBV19|.|TRBJ1-5|.
TGTGCCAGTCTAGGCCATAAAAATCAGCCCCAGCATTTT
CASLGHKNQPQHF
>TRBV10-3|.|TRBJ1-3|.
TGTGCCATCAGTGATCCTGGGACAATCTCTGGAAACACCATATATTTT
CAISDPGTISGNTIYF